This is a list of T cell receptor beta chains from one sample in a study of T cell responses to AZD1222 COVID-19 vaccine. Sequencing used immunoSEQ multiplex PCR; TCRdb keeps in-frame clones, though not all of them. Among about 120,000 clones listed, about 87% were seen once. The sequencing used peripheral blood, collected on day 0 of AZD1222 vaccination. Receptors originate from an adult in good health. Both conserved end residues are part of each CDR3. A D gene is named only where the DNA matches it firmly. Clone size is shown for a subset of rows, as once, few, many or a class of expanded clone.

d_gene	j_gene	v_gene	abundance	CDR3nt	CDR3aa
TRBD2	TRBJ2-2	TRBV24-1	.	TGTGCCACCAATTCTGGACTAGCTAACACCGGGGAGCTGTTTTTT	CATNSGLANTGELFF
.	TRBJ1-2	TRBV29-1	.	TGCAGCGTTGACCCGAGGGGCCTATATGGCTACACCTTC	CSVDPRGLYGYTF
.	TRBJ2-3	TRBV4-2	.	TGTGCCAGCAGCCAAGAGGTGGCGGCAGATACGCAGTATTTT	CASSQEVAADTQYF
.	TRBJ2-5	TRBV21-1	.	TGTGCCAGCAGCAAAGCGGGGAGTCGGACAGGGGGCAGCCACTTACAAGAGACCCAGTACTTC	CASSKAGSRTGGSHLQETQYF
TRBD2	TRBJ2-1	TRBV5-1	.	TGCGCCAGCAGCTGGGAGGGCCAGTTTAATGAGCAGTTCTTC	CASSWEGQFNEQFF
TRBD2	TRBJ2-5	TRBV6-1	once	TGTGCCAGCAGTGAAGACAAAGTAGCGGGAGGTTCGAGAGAGACCCAGTACTTC	CASSEDKVAGGSRETQYF
TRBD2	TRBJ2-1	TRBV4-2	.	TGTGCCAGCAGCCAAGGACCTCCGGGACTAGCGGCGTACAATGAGCAGTTCTTC	CASSQGPPGLAAYNEQFF
.	TRBJ2-3	TRBV5-1	.	TGCGCCAGCAGCCCGGACACAGATACGCAGTATTTT	CASSPDTDTQYF
.	TRBJ2-5	TRBV5-1	.	TGCGCCAGCAGCGACGGACTCTACCTTCAAGAGACCCAGTACTTC	CASSDGLYLQETQYF
TRBD2	TRBJ2-1	TRBV5-1	.	TGCGCCAGCAGGGGGACTAGCCCGTACAATGAGCAGTTCTTC	CASRGTSPYNEQFF
.	TRBJ2-7	TRBV3-1/TRBV3-2	.	TGTGCCAGCAGCCAAGATTTGGGGGCGCGGTACGAGCAGTACTTC	CASSQDLGARYEQYF
.	TRBJ1-5	TRBV7-3	.	TGTGCCAGCAGCTTAGGTCAAGATCAGCCCCAGCATTTT	CASSLGQDQPQHF
.	TRBJ1-1	TRBV2	.	TGTGCCAGCAGAGTTGACAGGACTTTCTTT	CASRVDRTFF
TRBD2	TRBJ2-3	TRBV5-1	.	TGCGCCAGCAGCTCTCCTAGCGGGGGGGCCCCAGATACGCAGTATTTT	CASSSPSGGAPDTQYF
.	TRBJ1-2	TRBV18	.	TGTGCCAGCTCACGAACGGGAGACCCCGCTAACTATGGCTACACCTTC	CASSRTGDPANYGYTF
.	TRBJ1-1	TRBV2	.	TGTGCCAGCAGGGGAGGTGAAGCTTTCTTT	CASRGGEAFF
.	TRBJ1-2	TRBV2	.	TGTGCCAGCAAACAGGGTCGTAATCGTCCCTATGGCTACACCTTC	CASKQGRNRPYGYTF
.	TRBJ1-5	TRBV6-2/TRBV6-3	.	TGTGCCAGCAGTTTCGAGACTCAGAATCAGCCCCAGCATTTT	CASSFETQNQPQHF
TRBD1	TRBJ2-7	TRBV27	.	TGTGCCAGCAGTTTCGGGACAGAGTTTCCCTACGAGCAGTACTTC	CASSFGTEFPYEQYF
.	TRBJ1-3	TRBV5-1	.	TGCGCCAGCAGCCGACCCGAAGGCGGCTCTGGAAACACCATATATTTT	CASSRPEGGSGNTIYF
TRBD2	TRBJ2-3	TRBV7-6	.	TGTGCCAGCAGCCCTCTGGGAGCGGGGGGACTCACAGATACGCAGTATTTT	CASSPLGAGGLTDTQYF
.	TRBJ1-5	TRBV4-1	.	TGCGCCAGCAGCCAAGATGGTTATAGCAATCAGCCCCAGCATTTT	CASSQDGYSNQPQHF
.	TRBJ1-5	TRBV7-9	.	TGTGCCAGCAGCTTACAGGGGTCCCTAAATCAGCCCCAGCATTTT	CASSLQGSLNQPQHF
TRBD2	TRBJ2-7	TRBV5-6	.	TGTGCCAGCAGCGTACTAGCGGGAGGTCGCGAGCAGTACTTC	CASSVLAGGREQYF
TRBD2	TRBJ2-5	TRBV5-5	.	TGTGCCAGCAGCCCGGGGGTAGCGGGAAAAGAGACCCAGTACTTC	CASSPGVAGKETQYF
.	TRBJ2-1	TRBV14	.	TGTGCCAGCAGCCACAACAATGAGCAGTTCTTC	CASSHNNEQFF
TRBD1	TRBJ1-1	TRBV5-1	.	TGCGCCAGCAGCCCGGGACAGGCCACGAACACTGAAGCTTTCTTT	CASSPGQATNTEAFF
TRBD2	TRBJ2-5	TRBV24-1	once	TGTGCCACCAGTGATTTGGCCCTAGCGGGAGCGCAAGAGACCCAGTACTTC	CATSDLALAGAQETQYF
TRBD1	TRBJ2-5	TRBV28	medium-sized	TGTGCCAGCAGTATAGGACAGGCCCATTACCAAGAGACCCAGTACTTC	CASSIGQAHYQETQYF
.	TRBJ1-1	TRBV6-4	.	TGTGCCAGCAGTGTTGAGTTCGGGAACACTGAAGCTTTCTTT	CASSVEFGNTEAFF
.	TRBJ2-5	TRBV9	.	TGTGCCAGCAGCGTTGGAAATACAAGATTTGGAACCCAGTACTTC	CASSVGNTRFGTQYF
TRBD1	TRBJ1-2	TRBV29-1	few	TGCAGCGTTGAGGGACAGGTAGATGGCTACACCTTC	CSVEGQVDGYTF
.	TRBJ2-7	TRBV5-8	.	TGTGCCAGCAGCTTGGCCAGTTACTCATTAGCCTACGAGCAGTACTTC	CASSLASYSLAYEQYF
TRBD2	TRBJ2-2	TRBV29-1	.	TGCAGCGTCACCGGACTAGCGGGAGTAGACGGGGAGCTGTTTTTT	CSVTGLAGVDGELFF
.	TRBJ2-1	TRBV6-6	.	TGTGCCAGCAGTCGAACCGGGACCTCAGACAATGAGCAGTTCTTC	CASSRTGTSDNEQFF